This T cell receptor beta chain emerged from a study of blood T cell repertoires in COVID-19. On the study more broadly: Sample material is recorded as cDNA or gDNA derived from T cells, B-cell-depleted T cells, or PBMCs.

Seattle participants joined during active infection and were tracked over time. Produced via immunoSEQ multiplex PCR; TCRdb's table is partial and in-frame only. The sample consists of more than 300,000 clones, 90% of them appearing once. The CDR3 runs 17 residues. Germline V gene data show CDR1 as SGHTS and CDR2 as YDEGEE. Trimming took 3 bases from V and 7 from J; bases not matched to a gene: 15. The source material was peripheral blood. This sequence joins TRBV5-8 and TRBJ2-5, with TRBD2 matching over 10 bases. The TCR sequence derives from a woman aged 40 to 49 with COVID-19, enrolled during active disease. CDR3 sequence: CASSSPSGGTFDGTQYF. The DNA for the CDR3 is TGTGCCAGCAGCTCCCCTAGCGGGGGTACCTTCGACGGGACCCAGTACTTC.